These 30 T cell receptor beta chains came from one sample sequenced in a study of T cell responses to AZD1222 COVID-19 vaccine. Generated by immunoSEQ multiplex PCR, the TCRdb table keeps only in-frame clones and is missing some. The table records roughly 100,000 clones, more than 75% of them present only once. The sample was peripheral blood, taken on day 0 of AZD1222 vaccination. The receptors shown here come from an adult in good health.

This chain uses TRBV9 with TRBJ1-2; D possibly corresponds to TRBD1 (5 bases). This CDR3 spans 12 amino acids. Germline assignment: CDR1 SGDLS and CDR2 YYNGEE. Trimming took off 4 bases at V and 8 bases at J, with 12 bases between the two ends. The CDR3 bases are TGTGCCAGCAGCCCGCGGGGCGGAGGCTACACCTTC. It yields the protein CASSPRGGGYTF.

This clone has a single count. The V gene is TRBV21-1, the J gene TRBJ2-3; the table gives TRBD2 as D, unverified against the DNA. TRBV21-1 is labeled a pseudogene. The CDR3 is 15 amino acids. This chain's CDR3 is CASTDPGGATDTQYF. The CDR3 region has the DNA TGTGCCAGCACCGATCCGGGGGGGGCCACAGATACGCAGTATTTT.

J is TRBJ1-2 and V is TRBV29-1; D unresolved. CDR1 and CDR2 (germline): SQVTM, ANQGSEA. The V gene lost 2 bases and the J gene lost 3 bases, with 13 bases spanning the gap. The CDR3 runs to 14 residues. Here the CDR3 DNA reads TGCAGCGTTGAATCCCCCGGGCAGTACTATGGCTACACCTTC. Translated: CSVESPGQYYGYTF. The full variable domain, in which reference TRBV29-1 and TRBJ1-2 provide the parts outside the CDR3, is SAVISQKPSRDICQRGTSLTIQCQVDSQVTMMFWYRQQPGQSLTLIATANQGSEATYESGFVIDKFPISRPNLTFSTLTVSNMSPEDSSIYLCSVESPGQYYGYTFGSGTRLTVV.

This chain uses TRBV10-3 with TRBJ2-1; TRBD2 aligns across 11 bases. The CDR3 runs 13 residues. V was pared by 7 bases and J by 7 bases, with 3 bases of the junction left unmatched. From germline, CDR1 is ENHRY and CDR2 SYGVKD. The CDR3 region has the DNA TGTGCCATCACTAGCGGGGGGCCTAATGAGCAGTTCTTC. This encodes CAITSGGPNEQFF.

This chain's CDR3 is CASSISGGDGYTF. CDR3 coding DNA: TGTGCCAGTAGTATTTCCGGGGGAGATGGCTACACCTTC. This chain uses TRBV19 with TRBJ1-2; D might be TRBD1 (5 bases). The CDR3 extends over 13 amino acids. The germline V gene encodes CDR1 LNHDA and CDR2 SQIVND (reference sequence). Deletions cut 3 bases from V and 6 bases from J, with 11 bases between.

CDR3 in DNA: TGCACCAGCAGCCAAAGACCGGGGGGGCCCAGCGGGGAGCTGTTTTTT. Translated: CTSSQRPGGPSGELFF. V is TRBV1 and J is TRBJ2-2; TRBD2, as called in the table, went unchecked against the DNA. TRBV1 is termed a pseudogene. There are 16 residues in the CDR3.

The J gene is TRBJ2-2, the V gene TRBV7-2, with D uncertain. The CDR3 length is 13 residues. V shed 2 bases and J shed 3 bases, with 4 bases lying between them. Germline CDR1 is SGHTA and CDR2 is FQGNSA. The CDR3 reads CASSLTYTGELFF. In DNA form, the CDR3 reads TGTGCCAGCAGCTTAACGTACACCGGGGAGCTGTTTTTT.

J is TRBJ2-2 and V is TRBV21-1. TRBV21-1 corresponds to a pseudogene. This CDR3 is built from 16 residues. For the CDR3, the DNA is TGTGCCAGCAGCCCCCCTTGCGACCCCGAACCCGGGGAGCTGTTTTTT. Its protein is CASSPPCDPEPGELFF.

In this sample, this clone turned up a few times. The gene calls are TRBV29-1 and TRBJ2-1; TRBD1 might be the D (6 bases). The germline V gene has CDR1 SQVTM and CDR2 ANQGSEA. The CDR3 totals 13 residues. Trimming left V 3 bases short and J 7 bases short, with 13 bases between. CDR3 in amino acids: CSVDVNTGNEQFF. The DNA for the CDR3 is TGCAGCGTTGACGTGAACACAGGGAATGAGCAGTTCTTC.

The rearrangement links TRBV19 to TRBJ2-3, with D perhaps given as TRBD1 or TRBD2 (6 bases each). V lost 6 bases and J 4 bases, leaving 17 bases between the germline ends. CDR1 and CDR2 from the germline V gene are LNHDA and SQIVND (reference sequence). This CDR3 contains 15 residues. CDR3 residues: CASSEQGWGADTQYF. CDR3 sequence (DNA): TGTGCCAGTAGCGAACAGGGCTGGGGGGCAGATACGCAGTATTTT.

This clone occurred once. The V and J genes are TRBV7-9 and TRBJ2-3; 10 nucleotides agree with TRBD2. Germline CDR1 SEHNR, CDR2 FQNEAQ (reference sequence). The CDR3 length is 19 residues. Trimming at V came to 4 bases and at J to 2 bases, leaving 15 bases not matched to a gene. The CDR3 nucleotides read TGTGCCAGCAGCTCTGAAATACGGACTAGCGGTGCCCCCACAGATACGCAGTATTTT. Translated, it gives CASSSEIRTSGAPTDTQYF.

The chain employs TRBV15 and TRBJ2-1, with TRBD2 matching over 12 bases. The trim removed 5 bases at V and 7 bases at J, leaving 3 bases unmatched. Germline CDR1 and CDR2: LNHNV and YYDKDF (reference sequence). The CDR3 is made up of 14 amino acids. CDR3 sequence reads: CATSRTSGVNEQFF. For the CDR3, the DNA is TGTGCCACCAGCCGGACTAGCGGGGTTAATGAGCAGTTCTTC.

The gene calls are TRBV29-1 and TRBJ2-7, with 10 bases that match TRBD2. The CDR3 has 15 residues. Germline CDR1 reads SQVTM; CDR2 reads ANQGSEA. The ends lost 1 base at V and 5 bases at J; junction bases unmatched: 8. The CDR3, as DNA: TGCAGCGTTGAAGGTACCAGCGGGGGGGCGGACGAGCAGTACTTC. It yields the protein CSVEGTSGGADEQYF.

The rearrangement joins TRBV6-5 to TRBJ2-4; perhaps TRBD2 as D (6 bases). V lost 7 bases and J 4 bases, leaving 11 bases between the germline ends. CDR1 is MNHEY, CDR2 SVGAGI, per germline. This CDR3 spans 13 amino acids. This chain's CDR3 is CASKSAGKNIQYF. The CDR3 nucleotides read TGTGCCAGCAAGTCGGCGGGAAAAAACATTCAGTACTTC.

This clone occurred a few times. CDR3 in amino acids: CASSLGFRNYGYTF. The CDR3 coding sequence is TGTGCCAGCAGCTTAGGTTTCAGAAACTATGGCTACACCTTC. This chain connects TRBV11-2 to TRBJ1-2; D gene uncertain. V was clipped by 1 base and J by 2 bases, with 8 bases between them. Germline CDR1 is SGHAT and CDR2 is FQNNGV. There are 14 residues in the CDR3.

This clone was seen once. The gene calls are TRBV30 and TRBJ1-6; 7 nucleotides line up with TRBD1. CDR3 size: 18 residues. J lost 3 bases, V lost 0 bases, and 11 bases had no gene match. The germline V gene encodes CDR1 GTSNPN and CDR2 SVGIG (reference sequence). The CDR3 loop reads CAWSVGATGVLYNSPLHF. For the CDR3, the DNA is TGTGCCTGGAGTGTAGGAGCTACAGGGGTCCTCTATAATTCACCCCTCCACTTT.

The sample holds a few counts of this clone. This rearrangement joins TRBV6-1 to TRBJ2-3, with 12 bases that match TRBD2. Losses at the gene ends were 2 bases for V and 4 bases for J; bases not matched to a gene: 1. The CDR3 is made up of 15 amino acids. CDR1 and CDR2 (germline): MNHNS, SASEGT. CDR3 sequence: CASSELAGGPDTQYF. The CDR3 coding sequence is TGTGCCAGCAGTGAACTAGCGGGGGGGCCAGATACGCAGTATTTT.

This clone showed up just once. This chain joins TRBV7-7 and TRBJ1-3; no reliable D call. V dropped 5 bases and J dropped 8 bases, with 13 bases sitting between them. Germline CDR1 SSHAT, CDR2 FNYEAQ (reference sequence). The CDR3 covers 13 residues. For the CDR3, the DNA is TGTGCCAGCAGCCAAGGACTGGGAGACACCATATATTTT. As protein: CASSQGLGDTIYF.

The rearrangement uses TRBV6-1 and TRBJ2-7, with D possibly being TRBD1 (6 bases). The CDR3 loop spans 16 amino acids. V was trimmed by 1 base and J by 1 base, leaving 14 bases between them. Germline values: CDR1 MNHNS, CDR2 SASEGT. CDR3 nucleotide sequence: TGTGCCAGCAGTGAAGAACAGGGTGCCCCTTCCTACGAGCAGTACTTC. This sequence encodes CASSEEQGAPSYEQYF.

This chain joins TRBV7-2 and TRBJ2-7; the match to TRBD1 covers 7 bases. Germline CDR1 is SGHTA and CDR2 is FQGNSA. V trimming: 5 bases; J trimming: 3 bases; junction bases outside the gene matches: 13. CDR3 length equals 16 residues. The CDR3 nucleotides are TGTGCCAGCAGCCATACATTCCGGGGACAGAACTACGAGCAGTACTTC. It yields the protein CASSHTFRGQNYEQYF.

This clone was seen many times. The CDR3, as DNA: TGTGCCAGCAGTTTATCTAGCGGGGGGGCAGATACGCAGTATTTT. Its protein product is CASSLSSGGADTQYF. The chain joins TRBV27 to TRBJ2-3; TRBD2 aligns across 11 bases. Germline values: CDR1 MNHEY, CDR2 SMNVEV (reference sequence). V trimming: 0 bases; J trimming: 4 bases; junction bases outside the gene matches: 0. The CDR3 has 15 amino acids.

The rearrangement joins TRBV6-2 or TRBV6-3 to TRBJ1-5; D unclear. V lost 2 bases to trimming and J lost 4 bases, with 9 bases between them. Germline V CDR1 and CDR2: MNHEY, SVGEGT. The CDR3 is 14 residues long. The CDR3 DNA reads as TGTGCCAGCAGTTACCTTAATTTGAATCAGCCCCAGCATTTT. It specifies CASSYLNLNQPQHF.

This clone was observed once. The genes are TRBV19 and TRBJ1-2; D is perhaps TRBD1 (6 bases). V lost 8 bases, J lost 5 bases, and 21 bases lay in between. The CDR3 loop spans 15 amino acids. Germline CDR1 LNHDA, CDR2 SQIVND (reference sequence). The CDR3 region has the DNA TGTGCCAGTTTCGATCTGTGGGCAGGGGCTTATGGCTACACCTTC. Translation gives CASFDLWAGAYGYTF.

This chain links TRBV24-1 with TRBJ2-3; 7 bases are shared with TRBD1. Per the germline V gene, CDR1 is KGHDR and CDR2 is SFDVKD. The CDR3 is 13 amino acids. V trimming: 5 bases; J trimming: 4 bases; junction bases outside the gene matches: 2. The DNA of the CDR3 is TGTGCCACCAGTGCTCAGGGGGCAGATACGCAGTATTTT. Translated, it gives CATSAQGADTQYF.

The chain links TRBV3-1 (or the pseudogene TRBV3-2) to TRBJ2-7; 7 bases are a match to TRBD1. The J segment lost 7 bases and the V segment lost 5 bases, leaving 5 bases of the junction unmatched. The CDR3 covers 12 residues. In germline, CDR1 is LGHDT, CDR2 YNNKEL (reference sequence). CDR3 bases: TGTGCCAGCAGCTACAGGGGCGCGGAGCAGTACTTC. Protein product: CASSYRGAEQYF.

This chain links TRBV4-1 with TRBJ1-2; D gene ambiguous. The CDR3 covers 15 residues. V was pared by 1 base and J by 4 bases, with 13 bases between. The germline V gene encodes CDR1 MGHRA and CDR2 YSYEKL. CDR3 sequence: CASSQVAGRAYGYTF. The CDR3 DNA is TGCGCCAGCAGCCAAGTGGCAGGCCGTGCCTATGGCTACACCTTC.

The genes are TRBV5-1 and TRBJ1-1; D is uncertain. Trimming removed 1 base from V and 0 bases from J, with 7 bases in between. The CDR3 extends over 14 amino acids. Germline assignment: CDR1 SGHRS and CDR2 YFSETQ. In nucleotides, the CDR3 is TGCGCCAGCAGCTTGCAGAGAATGAACACTGAAGCTTTCTTT. It specifies CASSLQRMNTEAFF.

V is TRBV5-6 and J is TRBJ1-2; no definite D call. V was pared by 5 bases and J by 8 bases, with 16 bases between. There are 13 residues in the CDR3. Germline lookup yields CDR1 SGHDT and CDR2 YYEEEE. Here the CDR3 reads CASSWEDFGGYTF. Written as DNA, the CDR3 is TGTGCCAGCAGTTGGGAGGATTTCGGGGGCTACACCTTC.

This chain joins TRBV6-1 and TRBJ1-2; no reliable D call. Germline V gene sequence: CDR1 MNHNS, CDR2 SASEGT. The CDR3 has 12 amino acids. V lost 4 bases and J 5 bases, leaving 8 bases between the germline ends. In nucleotides, the CDR3 is TGTGCCAGCAGTGTAGCGGGGTATGGCTACACCTTC. As protein: CASSVAGYGYTF.

The gene calls are TRBV7-9 and TRBJ1-3; D call uncertain. The CDR3 sequence is 16 residues long. The germline V gene encodes CDR1 SEHNR and CDR2 FQNEAQ (reference sequence). The V and J ends lost 5 bases and 4 bases respectively, with 18 bases between them. The CDR3 protein is CASSPWFGLAGNTIYF. The CDR3 DNA follows: TGTGCCAGCAGCCCCTGGTTCGGCCTAGCCGGAAACACCATATATTTT.